These 12 T cell receptor beta chains share one sample of origin, sequenced in a study. TCRdb called the 5' RACE reads again in MiXCR, with one record for every CDR3 protein. The sample contains about 57,000 distinct CDR3 sequences, 25% to 30% of which appear only once. Sequencing input: tumor-infiltrating memory CD4+ T cells sorted from the breast tumor. Subset noted: memory CD4+ T cells, CD4+CD45RO+CD25-. The source is a female donor with breast cancer.

The V gene is TRBV7-2, the J gene TRBJ1-6; D ambiguous. Germline V CDR1 and CDR2: SGHTA, FQGNSA. V was trimmed by 3 bases and J by 7 bases, leaving 13 bases between them. The CDR3 spans 15 residues. CDR3 in amino acids: CASSFTHTLNSPLHF. The CDR3 DNA reads TGTGCCAGCAGCTTTACCCATACGCTCAATTCACCCCTCCACTTT.

There are a few counts of this clonotype. The chain links TRBV7-2 to TRBJ2-1, with 12 bases lining up with TRBD2. In germline, CDR1 is SGHTA, CDR2 FQGNSA. V lost 8 bases and J lost 8; bases outside the gene matches: 4. The length of the CDR3 is 13 residues. CDR3 residues: CASGGLAGYEQFF. The CDR3 DNA reads as TGTGCCAGCGGGGGACTAGCGGGTTATGAGCAGTTCTTC.

The chain uses TRBV5-1 and TRBJ1-2, with D maybe TRBD1 (5 bases). V shed 5 bases and J shed 7 bases, with 18 bases lying between them. The CDR3 runs to 14 residues. CDR1 is SGHRS and CDR2 is YFSETQ in the germline V gene. CDR3 in amino acids: CASRNPGERVGYTF. The CDR3 coding sequence is TGCGCCAGCAGGAACCCGGGGGAAAGAGTTGGCTACACCTTC.

Only a few counts were recorded for this clonotype. The chain links TRBV28 to TRBJ1-6, with D tentatively TRBD1 (6 bases). The V end was cut by 6 bases, the J end by 8 bases, with 11 bases between. Germline CDR1 reads MDHEN; CDR2 reads SYDVKM. The CDR3 totals 13 residues. CDR3 sequence: CASRKTGYSPLHF. The CDR3 coding sequence is TGTGCCAGCAGAAAGACAGGTTATTCACCCCTCCACTTT.

CDR3 loop: CASSQSGQNTEAFF. DNA for the CDR3: TGTGCCAGCAGCCAATCGGGACAGAACACTGAAGCTTTCTTT. The chain uses TRBV7-9 and TRBJ1-1, with a weak D call TRBD1 (6 bases). Trimming left V 5 bases short and J 1 base short, with 11 bases between. CDR1 is SEHNR and CDR2 is FQNEAQ in the germline V gene (reference sequence). The CDR3 runs to 14 residues. Based on the CDR3 plus reference TRBV7-9 and TRBJ1-1, the full variable domain is DTGVSQNPRHKITKRGQNVTFRCDPISEHNRLYWYRQTLGQGPEFLTYFQNEAQLEKSRLLSDRFSAERPKGSFSTLEIQRTEQGDSAMYLCASSQSGQNTEAFFGQGTRLTVV.

This sequence joins TRBV5-1 and TRBJ2-5, with 7 bases lining up with TRBD1. The V gene's germline CDR1 is SGHRS and CDR2 YFSETQ. The CDR3 runs to 14 residues. The V gene end was trimmed by 4 bases and the J gene end by 1 base; junction bases not matched to a gene: 4. CDR3: CASSMGQFQETQYF. The CDR3 DNA sequence: TGCGCCAGCAGCATGGGACAGTTCCAAGAGACCCAGTACTTC.

The gene calls are TRBV28 and TRBJ2-2, with D possibly TRBD1 on 6 matching bases. Germline loops: CDR1 MDHEN, CDR2 SYDVKM. The CDR3 runs 15 residues. With 5 bases removed from V and 2 bases from J, the gap between germline ends came to 12 bases. CDR3 bases: TGTGCCAGCAGTCGTGGACAGCTAAACACCGGGGAGCTGTTTTTT. Residues: CASSRGQLNTGELFF.

The table lists this clonotype with a few counts. J is TRBJ1-2 and V is TRBV4-1; TRBD1 might be the D (5 bases). The CDR3 runs to 15 residues. Germline assignment: CDR1 MGHRA and CDR2 YSYEKL. V was clipped by 3 bases and J by 9 bases, with 20 bases between them. For the CDR3, the DNA is TGCGCCAGCAGCCAGAAGACCCCGGATGGGACTAGCTACACCTTC. Encoded protein: CASSQKTPDGTSYTF.

Within the sample, this clonotype is medium-sized. The chain combines TRBV9 with TRBJ1-6, with D tentatively TRBD1 (5 bases). In germline, CDR1 is SGDLS, CDR2 YYNGEE. The V end was cut by 0 bases, the J end by 8 bases, with 12 bases between. CDR3 length: 15 residues. The CDR3 reads CASSVDARGHSPLHF. Here the CDR3 DNA reads TGTGCCAGCAGCGTAGATGCTAGGGGACATTCACCCCTCCACTTT.

The chain combines TRBV7-2 with TRBJ2-7, with 7 bases matching TRBD2. J was trimmed by 0 bases and V by 5 bases; bases with no gene match: 4. Germline-derived CDR1 and CDR2 are SGHTA and FQGNSA. The CDR3 is 14 amino acids. The CDR3 nucleotides read TGTGCCAGCAGCCCGTGGACTAGCTCCTACGAGCAGTACTTC. This translates into CASSPWTSSYEQYF.

This clonotype showed up many times. This chain uses TRBV9 with TRBJ2-3, with D tentatively TRBD2 (5 bases). Germline CDR1 is SGDLS and CDR2 is YYNGEE. This CDR3 is 15 amino acids long. The V end lost 3 bases, the J end lost 1 base, and 12 bases lay between the germline ends. CDR3 in DNA: TGTGCCAGCAGCGCGACCTCGGAGGGCACAGATACGCAGTATTTT. It specifies CASSATSEGTDTQYF.

The gene calls are TRBV24-1 and TRBJ2-5; the match to TRBD1 covers 7 bases. The CDR3 runs 16 residues. J gave up 5 bases and V 1 base, and 9 bases lay outside the gene matches. Looked up from germline, CDR1 is KGHDR and CDR2 is SFDVKD. As DNA, the CDR3 is TGTGCCACCAGTGATTTTAATAGGGGGCTAGGGGAGACCCAGTACTTC. Translating it yields CATSDFNRGLGETQYF.